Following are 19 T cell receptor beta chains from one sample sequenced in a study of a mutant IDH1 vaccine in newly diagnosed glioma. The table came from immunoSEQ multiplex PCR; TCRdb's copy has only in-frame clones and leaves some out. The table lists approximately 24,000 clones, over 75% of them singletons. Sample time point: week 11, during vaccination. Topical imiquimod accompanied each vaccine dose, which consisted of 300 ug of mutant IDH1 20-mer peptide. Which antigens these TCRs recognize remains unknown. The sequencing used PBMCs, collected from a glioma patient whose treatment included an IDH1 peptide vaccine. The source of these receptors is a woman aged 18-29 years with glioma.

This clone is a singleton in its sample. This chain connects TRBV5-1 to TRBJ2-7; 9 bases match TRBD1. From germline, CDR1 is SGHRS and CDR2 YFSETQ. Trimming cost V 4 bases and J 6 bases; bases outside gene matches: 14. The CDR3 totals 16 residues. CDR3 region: CASSKIIGTGTREQYF. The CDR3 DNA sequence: TGCGCCAGCAGCAAGATCATCGGGACAGGGACACGCGAGCAGTACTTC.

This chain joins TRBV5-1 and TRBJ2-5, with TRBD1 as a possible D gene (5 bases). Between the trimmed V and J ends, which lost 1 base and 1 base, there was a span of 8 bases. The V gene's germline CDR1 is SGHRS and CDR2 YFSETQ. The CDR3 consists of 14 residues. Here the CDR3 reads CASSLSQGQETQYF. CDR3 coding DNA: TGCGCCAGCAGCTTGTCCCAGGGCCAAGAGACCCAGTACTTC.

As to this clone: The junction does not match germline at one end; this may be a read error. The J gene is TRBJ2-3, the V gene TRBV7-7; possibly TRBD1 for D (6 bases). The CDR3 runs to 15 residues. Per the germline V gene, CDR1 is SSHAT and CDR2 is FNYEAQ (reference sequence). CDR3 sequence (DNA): TGTGCTAGCAGCTTGTCCCAGGGGCGCACAGATACGCAGTATTTT. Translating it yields CASSLSQGRTDTQYF.

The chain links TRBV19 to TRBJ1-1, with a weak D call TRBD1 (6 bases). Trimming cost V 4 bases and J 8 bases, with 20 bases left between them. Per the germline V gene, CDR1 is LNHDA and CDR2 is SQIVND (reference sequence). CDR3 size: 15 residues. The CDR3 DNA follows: TGTGCCAGTAGTACACTCTACCTCGGACAGACGGAAGCTTTCTTT. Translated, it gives CASSTLYLGQTEAFF.

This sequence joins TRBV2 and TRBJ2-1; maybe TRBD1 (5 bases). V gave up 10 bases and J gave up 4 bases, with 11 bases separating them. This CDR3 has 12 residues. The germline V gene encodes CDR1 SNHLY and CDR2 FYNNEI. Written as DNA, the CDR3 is TGTGCCACGGAACCAGGGTACAATGAGCAGTTCTTC. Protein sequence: CATEPGYNEQFF.

In DNA, the CDR3 is TGTGCCAGCAGCCGGGGACAGCCGCCTAGGGTTCATTCACCCCTCCACTTT. Encoded protein: CASSRGQPPRVHSPLHF. The chain has TRBV7-9 and TRBJ1-6; 7 positions agree with TRBD1. The CDR3 spans 17 residues. V lost 5 bases to trimming and J lost 8 bases; unmatched junction nucleotides: 15. CDR1 and CDR2 from the germline V gene are SEHNR and FQNEAQ (reference sequence).

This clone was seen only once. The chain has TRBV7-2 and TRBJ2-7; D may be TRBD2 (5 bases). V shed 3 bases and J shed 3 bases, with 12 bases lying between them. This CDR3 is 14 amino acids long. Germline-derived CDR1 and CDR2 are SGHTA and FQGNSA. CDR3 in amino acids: CASSLYGNLYEQYF. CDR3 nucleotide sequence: TGTGCCAGCAGCTTGTACGGGAATCTCTACGAGCAGTACTTC.

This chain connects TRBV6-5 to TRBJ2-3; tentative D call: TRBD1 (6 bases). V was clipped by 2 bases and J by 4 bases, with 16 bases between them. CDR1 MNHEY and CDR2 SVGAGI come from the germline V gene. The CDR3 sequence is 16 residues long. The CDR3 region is CASSYRGGVKSDTQYF. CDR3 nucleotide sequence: TGTGCCAGCAGTTACCGAGGGGGTGTTAAATCAGATACGCAGTATTTT.

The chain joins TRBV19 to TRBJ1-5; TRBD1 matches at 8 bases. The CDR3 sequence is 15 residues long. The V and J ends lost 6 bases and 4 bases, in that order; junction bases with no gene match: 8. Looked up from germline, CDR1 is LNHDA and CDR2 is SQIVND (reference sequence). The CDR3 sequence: CASRSGQGWNQPQHF. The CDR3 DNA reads TGTGCCAGTAGGTCTGGACAGGGCTGGAATCAGCCCCAGCATTTT.

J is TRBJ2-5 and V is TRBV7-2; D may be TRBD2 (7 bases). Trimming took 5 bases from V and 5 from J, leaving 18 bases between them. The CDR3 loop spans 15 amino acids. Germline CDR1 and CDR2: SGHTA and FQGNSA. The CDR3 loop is CASSEGGGNSETQYF. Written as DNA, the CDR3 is TGTGCCAGCAGCGAAGGGGGAGGGAACTCGGAGACCCAGTACTTC.

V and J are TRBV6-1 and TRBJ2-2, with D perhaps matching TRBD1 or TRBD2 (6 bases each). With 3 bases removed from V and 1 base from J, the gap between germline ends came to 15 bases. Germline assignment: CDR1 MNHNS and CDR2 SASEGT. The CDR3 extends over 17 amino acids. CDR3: CASSDPHKGGNTGELFF. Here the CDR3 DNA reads TGTGCCAGCAGTGACCCCCACAAGGGGGGGAACACCGGGGAGCTGTTTTTT.

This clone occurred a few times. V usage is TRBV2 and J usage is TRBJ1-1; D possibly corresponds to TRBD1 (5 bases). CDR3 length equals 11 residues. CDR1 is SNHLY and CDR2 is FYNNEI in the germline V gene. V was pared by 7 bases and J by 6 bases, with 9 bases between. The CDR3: CASIKGAEAFF. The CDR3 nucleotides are TGTGCCAGCATTAAAGGGGCTGAAGCTTTCTTT.

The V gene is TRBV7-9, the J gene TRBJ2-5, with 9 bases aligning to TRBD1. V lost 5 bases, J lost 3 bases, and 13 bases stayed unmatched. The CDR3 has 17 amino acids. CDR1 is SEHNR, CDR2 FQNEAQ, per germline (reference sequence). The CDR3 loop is CASSIVESGTGKETQYF. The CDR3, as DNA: TGTGCCAGCAGCATAGTTGAATCCGGGACAGGGAAAGAGACCCAGTACTTC.

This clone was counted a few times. CDR3 protein: CASSHARRDGGEKLFF. Here the CDR3 DNA reads TGCGCCAGCAGCCACGCCCGACGGGACGGTGGTGAAAAACTGTTTTTT. The chain is built from TRBV4-1 and TRBJ1-4; possible D gene TRBD1, 5 bases. Looked up from germline, CDR1 is MGHRA and CDR2 is YSYEKL. The CDR3 is made up of 16 amino acids. Trimming stripped 3 bases from V and 7 bases from J, with 18 bases between.

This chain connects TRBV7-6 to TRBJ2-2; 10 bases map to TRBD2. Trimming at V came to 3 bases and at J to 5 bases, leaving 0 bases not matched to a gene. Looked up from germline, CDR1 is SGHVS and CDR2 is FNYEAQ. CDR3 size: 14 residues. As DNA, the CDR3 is TGTGCCAGCAGCTTTAGCGGGAGGACCGGGGAGCTGTTTTTT. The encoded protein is CASSFSGRTGELFF.

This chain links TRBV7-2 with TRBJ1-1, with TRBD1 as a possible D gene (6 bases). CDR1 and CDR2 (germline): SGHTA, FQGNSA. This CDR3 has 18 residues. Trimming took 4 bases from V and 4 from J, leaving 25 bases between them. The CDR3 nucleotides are TGTGCCAGCAGCTACGGACGCCGGAGGGAAAAAGGGGGCACTGAAGCTTTCTTT. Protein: CASSYGRRREKGGTEAFF.

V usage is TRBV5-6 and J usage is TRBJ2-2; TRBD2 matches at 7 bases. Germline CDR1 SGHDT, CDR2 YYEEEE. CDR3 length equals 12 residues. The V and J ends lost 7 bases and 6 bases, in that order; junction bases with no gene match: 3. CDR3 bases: TGTGCCAGCGGGAGGGCCTCCGGGGAGCTGTTTTTT. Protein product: CASGRASGELFF.

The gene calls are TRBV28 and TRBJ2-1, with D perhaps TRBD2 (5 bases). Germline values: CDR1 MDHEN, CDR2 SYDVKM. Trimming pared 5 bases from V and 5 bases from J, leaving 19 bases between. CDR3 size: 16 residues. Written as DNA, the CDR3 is TGTGCCAGCAGTCCACCAGAGAGGACTCTCCACAATGAGCAGTTCTTC. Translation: CASSPPERTLHNEQFF.

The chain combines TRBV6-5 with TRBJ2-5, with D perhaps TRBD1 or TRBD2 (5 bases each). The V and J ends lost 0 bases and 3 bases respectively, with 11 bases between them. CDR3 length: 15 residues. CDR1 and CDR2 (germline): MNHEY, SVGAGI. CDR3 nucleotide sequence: TGTGCCAGCAGTTACTCAGGTGGGGGTAAAGAGACCCAGTACTTC. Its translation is CASSYSGGGKETQYF.